What follows is one TCR beta chain and its context. This clone was counted once. Its antigen is not yet known. No much larger clone is present one base from it, and per-base qualities are unavailable. This sample stems from a study of cytomegalovirus exposure and HLA in healthy donors (dated 2017 in TCRdb). Broadly, across the study: According to an earlier analysis of several hundred of the donors, some 180 million T cells yielded roughly 110 million unique TCR beta sequences and more than 250 Gb of sequence data. About 310 gigabases of sequencing data and approximately 85 million unique TCR sequences were included in an early release covering several hundred HLA-typed donors. Among the roughly 430 genotyped donors, around 81% belonged to the genetic ancestry cluster associated with self-reported Caucasian donors. The study aimed to test whether cataloging public T cell receptors could reveal signatures of past pathogen exposure. Using immunosequencing, the study profiled T cell repertoires from approximately 700 subjects and related those repertoires to cytomegalovirus serostatus. A separate validation cohort of 100 to 150 different subjects was used in addition to the approximately 610-subject first cohort. To predict cytomegalovirus infection status, the study combined high-throughput TCR immunosequencing, statistical association of individual TCRs with disease status, and machine learning. A later analysis re-analyzed previously published TCR beta repertoires from several hundred donors and added high-resolution HLA genotyping to study TCR occurrence patterns. Rather than using new phenotypic data, the later analysis identified candidate immune exposures from TCR beta sequences and from how often those sequences occurred across donors. An earlier analysis of approximately 630 of the donors applied high-throughput TCR beta sequencing to assess whether each TCR beta V gene segment acted as functional or pseudogenic. Donor age, sex, ethnicity and CMV serostatus were compiled alongside the repertoire data. A later genetic analysis used genome-wide SNP genotypes for 398 of the 666 donors, treating that subset as a discovery cohort. Every discovery cohort repertoire had been produced on one sequencing platform. Class I and class II HLA loci were covered by the typing at four-digit resolution. Typing coverage differed by locus: A, B, C, DRB1 and DQB1 were typed in about 629-640 donors, DQA1 in roughly 500, DPA1 in around 580, and DPB1 in around 440. A handful of DR-DQ haplotypes were treated as single units for association and clustering because of strong linkage in the cohort. Among about 400 genotyped donors of the cohort, an average of roughly 230,000 unique TCR beta nucleotide sequences was sequenced per donor, of which 15% to 20% were non-productive.

Deletion took 3 bases off V and 4 bases off J, with a span of 13 bases between the germline ends. CDR1 and CDR2 were assigned from the germline V gene (reference sequence) as GTSNPN and SVGIG. CDR3 length: 13 amino acids, cysteine to phenylalanine. Only the CDR3 part of the read is kept: 39 bases, read in frame from the first base. Library preparation used the immunoSEQ multiplex PCR assay. For the multiplex PCR, a mixture combining 60 forward primers for TCR Vbeta segments and 13 reverse primers for TCR Jbeta segments was used. A multiplex PCR assay on genomic DNA amplified the CDR3 region of rearranged TCR beta genes. On the Illumina HiSeq System, the amplified TCR beta libraries were sequenced as 87-base-pair reads. The paper's data handling went like this. In a later analysis, approximately 74 million unique TCR beta chains were counted across the 650 to 700 repertoires, and roughly 11 million of these chains were shared by at least two donors. Raw reads were error-corrected and collapsed into unique sequences by a nearest-neighbor algorithm in which closely related sequences were merged to remove PCR and sequencing errors. Alignment of CDR3 sequences to IMGT reference sequences was used to assign V, D and J gene segments. For a sequence to be retained, a match of at least six nucleotides to both a V gene segment and a J gene segment was required. Rearrangements were called productive when the CDR3 lacked stop codons and stayed in frame with V and J; all others were non-productive. CDR3 was defined according to IMGT convention as the region running from the second conserved V-encoded cysteine to the conserved J-encoded phenylalanine. In an earlier analysis of 500 to 650 of the donors, sequences lacking an unambiguous match to a single V gene segment were excluded. An earlier analysis of 450 to 650 of the donors called V segments functional above 56.7% productive rearrangements and segregating when the between-donor standard deviation exceeded 5%. A statistical classification framework was built for diagnosing cytomegalovirus status from the catalog of TCR beta chain sequences. In a later analysis, TCR nucleotide sequences were compared against IMGT/GENE-DB human TR gene sequences so that V and J genes could be assigned. The TCRdist pipeline was used in a later analysis to assign CDR3 sequences and most-parsimonious VDJ recombination scenarios. A later analysis defined each TCR beta chain by its CDR3 amino acid sequence plus V-gene family, and excluded reads lacking a unique V-gene family. To address suspected cross-contamination and a sequencing artifact, a later analysis removed approximately 600 highly shared, low-generation-probability nucleotide sequences. A later analysis calculated a clonal expansion index for each public chain from normalized within-repertoire ranks of inferred template counts. A later analysis computed generation probabilities with a VDJ recombination model fitted to out-of-frame rearrangements, and checked the results against IGoR. In a later analysis, TCR-TCR, TCR-HLA and TCR-CMV co-occurrence was scored with hypergeometric tests, and a repertoire-size bias correction was applied to TCR pairs. In a later analysis, false discovery rates were estimated by permuting HLA or CMV assignments 20 times. In a later analysis, co-occurring TCRs were grouped with DBSCAN, and TCRdist sequence similarity was added when clustering was performed within HLA-allele-positive subsets. Co-occurrence clustering excluded repertoires with fewer than 30,000 or more than 120,000 public chains, plus five with anomalous nucleotide sharing. The table comes from immuneACCESS by way of TCRdb, which keeps in-frame sequences with V and J called. Part of the clones is missing from these tables; in studies checked, under half for an unresolved V gene and the rest for unknown reasons. V, J and clone size were drawn from that table, and D and trimming were deduced from the DNA. The sample table holds over 150,000 clones, of which about 77% were seen once. The ten largest make up roughly 2.6% of the sample.

The cohort consisted of fewer than 700 healthy bone marrow donors. At the time of sampling, all cohort members were nominally healthy, though unrecorded immune exposures were likely present. The donor was CMV seropositive and was included in the group of 250 to 350 seropositive cohort members. A peripheral blood sample was provided by each donor, and peripheral blood mononuclear cells were used for TCR beta sequencing. Genomic DNA was extracted from the blood cell samples with the Qiagen DNeasy Blood Extraction Kit. General findings and caveats noted by the study authors: A later analysis found that TCR association rates varied across HLA loci, with DRB1 alleles showing the most associated TCRs and HLA-C alleles the fewest. V-gene and J-gene trimming of TCR beta chains was associated with a missense DCLRE1C variant in a later genetic analysis, and the association was replicated in an independent cohort. A further reported finding was that TCR beta sequences accurately predicted the HLA-A and HLA-B alleles for most subjects in the first cohort. A total of 150 or so TCR beta chains were listed by the study as associated with cytomegalovirus. Correlated functional status among segregating V segments might be attributable to linkage disequilibrium, but an unknown experimental factor could not be ruled out. In vitro tests confirmed that a few of the cytomegalovirus-associated TCR beta chains recognize cytomegalovirus antigens. Broadly in line with IMGT annotations, most TCR beta V segments showed up in productive rearrangements about 87% or about 30% of the time in an earlier analysis of several hundred of the donors. Most CMV-associated TCR beta chains appeared to be HLA-restricted in a later analysis, and the HLA associations seemed to be driven largely by CMV exposure. According to a later analysis, parvovirus B19, influenza, CMV and Epstein-Barr virus appeared linked to several top co-occurrence clusters. Compared with equally common non-associated chains, HLA-associated TCR beta chains in a later analysis were more clonally expanded and had lower generation probabilities. A later genetic analysis reported fewer N-insertions in productive TCRs among donors in an Asian-associated ancestry cluster than the approximately 700-donor mean. Sequencing depth was assumed to be roughly uniform across donors in the presence/absence analyses, though that assumption may not hold. Approximately 16 rarely observed V segments, including chromosome 9 orphons, were excluded from the earlier analysis of some 590 of the donors because counts were too low. A later analysis associated around 16,000 TCR beta sequences with specific HLA alleles at a false discovery rate of 0.05. Cytomegalovirus status was reported to be diagnosed by the classifier with high specificity and sensitivity in both the original and validation cohorts. It was suggested by the authors that the approach could potentially be generalized to other disease states and immunological phenotypes. Across donors, most TCR sequences were observed very rarely, whereas some public TCRs were present in many individuals. Assigning TCR associations to individual alleles was difficult when HLA alleles, especially DR and DQ, strongly co-occurred. Some IMGT-functional V segments, including TRBV6-2 and TRBV6-3, could not be distinguished by the 87-base-pair reads and were therefore excluded. Because HLA typing was missing for some donors at each locus, association tests included only the typed subset. The cohort was sequenced for TCR beta chains only, and without alpha or paired-chain data the features that could be detected were limited. The only immune exposure information available for the cohort was CMV serostatus. A cluster of highly shared sequence variants was judged likely to be a technical artifact of the sequencing pipeline.

Sequenced input: PBMCs. The chain is assembled from TRBV30 and TRBJ2-7; TRBD1 is possibly the D segment (5 matching bases). The sequence was collected from a woman between 40 and 50 years old in good health and CMV-seropositive. The DNA reads TGTGCCTGGAGCGCAGGGAATGGGTACGAGCAGTACTTC. It specifies CAWSAGNGYEQYF.